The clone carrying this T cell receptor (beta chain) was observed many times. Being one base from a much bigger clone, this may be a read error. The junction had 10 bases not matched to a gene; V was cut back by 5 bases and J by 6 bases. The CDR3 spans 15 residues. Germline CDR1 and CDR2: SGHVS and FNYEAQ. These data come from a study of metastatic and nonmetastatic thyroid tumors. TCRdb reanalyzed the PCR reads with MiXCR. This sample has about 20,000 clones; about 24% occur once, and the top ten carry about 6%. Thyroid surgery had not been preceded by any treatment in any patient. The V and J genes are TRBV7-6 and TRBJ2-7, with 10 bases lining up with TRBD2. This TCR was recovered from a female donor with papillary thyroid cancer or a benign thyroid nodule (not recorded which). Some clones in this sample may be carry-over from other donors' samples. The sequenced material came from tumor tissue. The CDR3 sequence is CASSTSSGGFSEQYF. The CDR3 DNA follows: TGTGCCAGCAGCACCTCTAGCGGGGGTTTCTCCGAGCAGTACTTC.